Described below is a single TCR beta chain sequence and its context. It may be a read error: a sequence one base away is much more abundant. The data are from a study of Graves' ophthalmopathy and Graves' hyperthyroidism. Turning to the study itself: Untreated patients at initial diagnosis provided peripheral blood.

Aged 18 to 65, hyperthyroidism patients had new diagnoses of under 2 months' duration. The authors amplified TCR beta CDR3 regions from RNA transcripts. Investigators did first-round RT-PCR with HTBI primers, then second-round multiplex PCR. Each CDR3 protein gets one entry after TCRdb re-called the multiplex PCR reads with MiXCR. Counted here are approximately 410,000 distinct CDR3 sequences, 15% occurring once; the ten biggest clones make up roughly 7%. Trimming shortened V by 2 bases and J by 6 bases, and 8 bases separated the two germline ends. The CDR3 runs to 12 residues. The V gene's germline CDR1 is WSHSY and CDR2 SAAADI.

The origin of this receptor is a woman aged 18-29 years with stable Graves' hyperthyroidism. The genes are TRBV10-2 and TRBJ2-7; D is undetermined. Sample: peripheral blood. The CDR3 coding sequence is TGCGCCAGCAGTGAGGCCGCGGTCGAGCAGTACGTC. It specifies CASSEAAVEQYV.